This TCR beta chain emerged from a study of blood T cell repertoires in COVID-19. The length of the CDR3 is 16 residues. The V gene's germline CDR1 is LNHNV and CDR2 YYDKDF (reference sequence). V lost 4 bases and J lost 7, with 20 bases in between. This clone was seen only once. Assay: immunoSEQ multiplex PCR; the TCRdb copy retains only in-frame clones and omits some. The sample holds about 360,000 clones, over 75% seen once. Participants were aged roughly 18 to 100 years from roughly 26 US areas. Assignments of participants to cohorts depended upon their own reported clinical history. The receptor comes from a young man who had recovered from COVID-19. This chain links TRBV15 with TRBJ2-1; perhaps TRBD1 as D (6 bases). The sequenced sample consisted of PBMCs or T cells enriched from blood (not recorded which). The CDR3 protein is CATSKDQGRVGNEQFF. As DNA, the CDR3 is TGTGCCACCAGCAAAGATCAGGGGCGAGTGGGGAATGAGCAGTTCTTC. Full variable domain (missing parts from reference TRBV15 and TRBJ2-1): DAMVIQNPRYQVTQFGKPVTLSCSQTLNHNVMYWYQQKSSQAPKLLFHYYDKDFNNEADTPDNFQSRRPNTSFCFLDIRSPGLGDTAMYLCATSKDQGRVGNEQFFGPGTRLTVL.